The rows below give T cell receptor beta chains drawn from one sample of a study of OX40 agonist ivuxolimab in advanced cancers. Clones were read by immunoSEQ multiplex PCR, and TCRdb kept only the in-frame ones, dropping some. The data contain tens of thousands of clones, about four fifths of them seen just once; the ten biggest clones take up approximately 2.6%. This material consisted of CD4+ or CD8+ T cells sorted from blood, taken in a trial of the OX40 agonist ivuxolimab. The receptors shown here come from an adult with an advanced solid tumor such as melanoma, head and neck, liver or kidney cancer. CDR3s include the opening cysteine and the closing phenylalanine or tryptophan.

>TRBJ1-2|TRBV5-4
CASSESGVRRYGYTF
>TRBJ1-2|TRBV28
CASTSAQGGGYTF
>TRBJ2-6|TRBV2
CASSWQGISGANVLTF
>TRBJ1-2|TRBV21-1
CASSKAHGGNDGYTF
>TRBJ1-1|TRBV7-9
CASSLNKGDTEAFF
>TRBJ2-3|TRBV7-2
CASSLAPQFTDTQYF
>TRBJ1-1|TRBV18
CASSPMQDTEAFF
>TRBJ1-1|TRBV7-9
CASSSSGGKTEAFF
>TRBJ2-6|TRBV2
CASSGGSGANVLTF
>TRBJ2-1|TRBV27
CASSSPLSGRYNEQFF
>TRBJ2-1|TRBV5-1
CASSEPTTGEQFF
>TRBJ1-6|TRBV7-2
CASSLRQGFDNSPLHF
>TRBJ1-6|TRBV18
CASSPGGVGSPLHF
>TRBJ1-6|TRBV5-1
CASSLLNRTPLHF
>TRBJ1-5|TRBV6-5
CASDKGLQPQHF
>TRBJ1-4|TRBV28
CASGGRINEKLFF
>TRBJ2-3|TRBV4-3
CASSQERAGGTPSTDTQYF
>TRBJ2-3|TRBV28
CASSFPSELTDTQYF
>TRBJ1-5|TRBV27
CASSLSGGPNQPQHF
>TRBJ2-3|TRBV28
CASSLGVRGLAGGRGTQYF
>TRBJ1-3|TRBV6-5
CASSYSASSSGNTIYF
>TRBJ1-1|TRBV6-1
CASSELWDTGDTEAFF